This TCR beta chain was identified in a study of blood T cell repertoires in COVID-19. Study in general: Collection of acute and convalescent COVID-19 samples took place in the United States, Italy and Spain. T cells, B-cell-depleted T cells, or PBMCs provided the cDNA or gDNA that served as material.

Authors' methods: Reference gene primer amplification yielded estimated nucleated cell counts. Sequenced by immunoSEQ multiplex PCR; TCRdb stores in-frame clones only, minus some. V, J and clone size derive from that table, while D and trimming were established from the DNA sequence. In the table there are approximately 160,000 clones, approximately 83% of which are singletons. V dropped 2 bases and J dropped 5; count of bases not matched to a gene: 11. The germline CDR1 and CDR2 sequences are SGHTA and FQGNSA. The CDR3 runs 16 residues. Input material: peripheral blood. The genes are TRBV7-2 and TRBJ2-5; 7 bases are a match to TRBD2. This clonotype was obtained from a man aged 65-85 years who had recovered from COVID-19. The CDR3 protein is CASSLSHGLVSETQYF. CDR3 DNA: TGTGCCAGCAGCTTAAGCCACGGACTAGTTTCCGAGACCCAGTACTTC.